This T cell receptor beta chain was documented in a study of cytomegalovirus exposure and HLA in healthy donors. Study-level findings and limits: The study designated roughly 150 TCR beta chains cytomegalovirus-associated.

The CDR3 covers 12 residues. Germline V gene lookup returns CDR1 MNHEY and CDR2 SMNVEV (reference sequence). V lost 9 bases and J lost 5, with 14 bases in between. Comment on this clone: Its antigen remains unknown.

The table came from immunoSEQ multiplex PCR; TCRdb's copy has only in-frame clones and leaves some out. The table has some 250,000 clones, around 91% seen once. Donors were drawn from the 120-subject validation cohort, separate from the roughly 670-subject first cohort. The chain employs TRBV27 and TRBJ2-7; a weak D match, TRBD1 (6 bases). Sequenced: PBMCs. The clonotype comes from a woman aged 25 to 45 in good health and CMV-seronegative. In DNA, the CDR3 is TGTGCCAGTGGTACAGGGTACCACGAGCAGTACTTC. Protein product: CASGTGYHEQYF.